The TCR beta chain described here comes from a study of CD8+ T cells in alopecia areata. Both peripheral blood and punch biopsies of lesional scalp skin were obtained from patients who had alopecia areata. V lost 1 base, J lost 4 bases, and 7 bases stayed unmatched. This CDR3 is built from 15 residues. Germline lookup yields CDR1 SGHRS and CDR2 YFSETQ. Worth noting for this clone: Antigen specificity is unknown.

Whole-study results and caveats: Resident alphabeta T-cell populations of normal skin are likewise subject to sequencing in scalp samples. It was less clear whether patients shared TCRs than it was in mice, possibly because of HLA. Clonality was higher in lesional than normal scalp, especially in alopecia totalis/universalis.

Extracted from the samples, RNA was reverse transcribed into cDNA to serve as the sequencing template. Libraries were prepared by immunoSEQ multiplex PCR; TCRdb keeps only in-frame clonotypes and omits some of them. The table has tens of thousands of clones, 65% to 80% seen once. The rearrangement links TRBV5-1 to TRBJ2-5; 7 nucleotides agree with TRBD2. The receptor was derived from a human donor with alopecia areata. The sequenced sample was NKG2D-low CD8+ T cells sorted from blood. The chain's CDR3 is CASSLWDAGVETQYF. The DNA for the CDR3 is TGCGCCAGCAGCTTGTGGGACGCGGGAGTAGAGACCCAGTACTTC. Full variable domain (remainder filled in from reference TRBV5-1 and TRBJ2-5): KAGVTQTPRYLIKTRGQQVTLSCSPISGHRSVSWYQQTPGQGLQFLFEYFSETQRNKGNFPGRFSGRQFSNSRSEMNVSTLELGDSALYLCASSLWDAGVETQYFGPGTRLLVL.